This T cell receptor (beta chain) was retrieved from a study of blood T cell repertoires in COVID-19. Study in general: Nucleic acid was either cDNA or gDNA, and it came from T cells, B-cell-depleted T cells, or PBMCs.

Original processing methods: Reference gene primer amplification gave nucleated cell count estimates. Generated by immunoSEQ multiplex PCR, the TCRdb table keeps only in-frame clones and is missing some. V and J calls and clone size are as listed in that table; D and trimming were resolved from the DNA. This sample has about 420,000 clones, with 70% to 90% found just once. The origin of this receptor is a man younger than 30 with COVID-19, enrolled during active disease. Sequenced material: peripheral blood.

The CDR3 here is CASSLDRNYGYTF. The CDR3 region has the DNA TGTGCCAGCAGCTTGGACAGGAACTATGGCTACACCTTC. J is TRBJ1-2 and V is TRBV5-4; possibly TRBD1 for D (5 bases). This CDR3 contains 13 residues. Germline assignment: CDR1 SGHNT and CDR2 YYREEE (reference sequence). V shed 0 bases and J shed 2 bases, with 5 bases lying between them.